These 5 T cell receptor beta chains were sequenced from one sample in a study of blood T cell repertoires in COVID-19. Sequenced by immunoSEQ multiplex PCR; TCRdb stores in-frame clones only, minus some. The table lists some 200,000 clones, about 85% of them singletons. The sequenced sample consisted of peripheral blood. The receptors stem from a woman older than 75 with acute or convalescent COVID-19.

The chain is built from TRBV5-6 and TRBJ2-7, with 8 bases lining up with TRBD2. This CDR3 region has 13 residues. Germline CDR1 reads SGHDT; CDR2 reads YYEEEE. Trimming at V came to 6 bases and at J to 7 bases, leaving 9 bases not matched to a gene. The CDR3 region has the DNA TGTGCCAGCACCCGGGGGGGGTCGAGGGAGCAGTACTTC. It encodes CASTRGGSREQYF.

The V and J genes are TRBV2 and TRBJ2-2; 8 positions match TRBD2. The CDR3 has 13 residues. Germline assignment: CDR1 SNHLY and CDR2 FYNNEI. V was clipped by 8 bases and J by 4 bases; unmatched bases: 3. The CDR3 bases are TGTGCCAGCCGGGAGGGTAGCACCGGGGAGCTGTTTTTT. Amino acids: CASREGSTGELFF.

The chain joins TRBV7-8 to TRBJ2-2; D is uncertain. This CDR3 region has 15 residues. Trimming removed 1 base at V and 8 bases at J, with 14 bases between. Per germline, CDR1 SGHVS and CDR2 FQNEAQ. CDR3 sequence (DNA): TGTGCCAGCAGCTTAGGTGCCAATTTGAGGGGGGAGCTGTTTTTT. Protein sequence: CASSLGANLRGELFF.

The table lists this clone with a count of one. The J gene is TRBJ2-2, the V gene TRBV7-9; D possibly corresponds to TRBD2 (6 bases). The germline V and J ends were trimmed by 5 bases and 6 bases, with 10 bases remaining between them. Looked up from germline, CDR1 is SEHNR and CDR2 is FQNEAQ (reference sequence). CDR3 length equals 13 residues. For the CDR3, the DNA is TGTGCCAGCAGCCCGTGGGGGGCCGGGGAGCTGTTTTTT. Its protein is CASSPWGAGELFF. The entire variable domain, with the rest obtained from reference TRBV7-9 and TRBJ2-2, is as follows: DTGVSQNPRHKITKRGQNVTFRCDPISEHNRLYWYRQTLGQGPEFLTYFQNEAQLEKSRLLSDRFSAERPKGSFSTLEIQRTEQGDSAMYLCASSPWGAGELFFGEGSRLTVL.

The CDR3 protein is CASSLEQVSNYGYTF. The CDR3, as DNA: TGCGCCAGCAGCTTGGAGCAGGTCTCTAACTATGGCTACACCTTC. The V and J genes are TRBV5-1 and TRBJ1-2; no definite D call. Trimming removed 0 bases at V and 0 bases at J, with 9 bases between. CDR3 length equals 15 residues. CDR1 and CDR2 (germline): SGHRS, YFSETQ.